These 3 T cell receptor beta chains share one sample of origin, sequenced in a study of T-cell memory formation after mild COVID-19. From the 5' RACE reads, TCRdb called clonotypes with MiXCR, one entry per CDR3 protein. The sample includes 450,000 or so distinct CDR3 sequences, around 25% of them seen just once. The specimen was PBMCs or a T cell subset sorted from them (not recorded which). Every receptor here comes from an adult woman who had mild COVID-19 (a few samples of this study predate the infection). Cell type and time point are not known.

The chain is built from TRBV19 and TRBJ1-1; tentatively, D is TRBD1 (5 bases). V lost 6 bases, J lost 4 bases, and 15 bases lay in between. Per the germline V gene, CDR1 is LNHDA and CDR2 is SQIVND (reference sequence). CDR3 size: 14 residues. This chain's CDR3 is CASRGRRAGTEAFF. In DNA, the CDR3 is TGTGCCAGTAGGGGACGCCGAGCGGGCACTGAAGCTTTCTTT.

The rearrangement joins TRBV5-1 to TRBJ1-2; 9 positions match TRBD1. CDR3 size: 14 residues. Germline V gene data show CDR1 as SGHRS and CDR2 as YFSETQ. The V segment lost 4 bases and the J segment 8 bases; nucleotides outside the gene matches: 9. The CDR3 bases are TGCGCCAGCAGCGGCGGACAGGGGAACGGAGGCTACACCTTC. The encoded protein is CASSGGQGNGGYTF. The full variable domain, rest sourced from reference TRBV5-1 and TRBJ1-2, is KAGVTQTPRYLIKTRGQQVTLSCSPISGHRSVSWYQQTPGQGLQFLFEYFSETQRNKGNFPGRFSGRQFSNSRSEMNVSTLELGDSALYLCASSGGQGNGGYTFGSGTRLTVV.

The chain joins TRBV24-1 to TRBJ2-2; D remains unclear. Germline assignment: CDR1 KGHDR and CDR2 SFDVKD. Trimming took 4 bases from V and 0 from J, leaving 5 bases between them. The CDR3 has 14 amino acids. The CDR3 DNA sequence: TGTGCCACCAGTGAATCTTCGAACACCGGGGAGCTGTTTTTT. Protein: CATSESSNTGELFF.